The present T cell receptor (beta chain) was sequenced within a study of Graves' ophthalmopathy and Graves' hyperthyroidism. Study conclusions and caveats: Blood samples also showed most expanded thyroid clonotypes exceeding 0.001 frequency.

TCR beta CDR3 amplification used RNA transcripts. Following a first-round RT-PCR that used HTBI primers, a second-round multiplex PCR was carried out. TCRdb re-called the multiplex PCR reads with MiXCR, one entry per CDR3 protein. This table has over a million distinct CDR3 sequences, about two fifths appearing once. A word on this clonotype: What it binds is unknown.

The material sequenced was peripheral blood or thyroid tissue (not recorded which). This receptor was obtained from an adult man with Graves' hyperthyroidism.

The CDR3 here is CASSDGDRGNYEQYF. The DNA of the CDR3 is TGTGCCAGCAGCGACGGGGACAGGGGGAACTACGAGCAGTACTTC. This chain connects TRBV9 to TRBJ2-7; 11 bases are shared with TRBD1. Looked up from germline, CDR1 is SGDLS and CDR2 is YYNGEE. After removal of 3 bases from V and 3 bases from J, the junction contained 5 bases not matched to a gene. CDR3 length: 15 residues.